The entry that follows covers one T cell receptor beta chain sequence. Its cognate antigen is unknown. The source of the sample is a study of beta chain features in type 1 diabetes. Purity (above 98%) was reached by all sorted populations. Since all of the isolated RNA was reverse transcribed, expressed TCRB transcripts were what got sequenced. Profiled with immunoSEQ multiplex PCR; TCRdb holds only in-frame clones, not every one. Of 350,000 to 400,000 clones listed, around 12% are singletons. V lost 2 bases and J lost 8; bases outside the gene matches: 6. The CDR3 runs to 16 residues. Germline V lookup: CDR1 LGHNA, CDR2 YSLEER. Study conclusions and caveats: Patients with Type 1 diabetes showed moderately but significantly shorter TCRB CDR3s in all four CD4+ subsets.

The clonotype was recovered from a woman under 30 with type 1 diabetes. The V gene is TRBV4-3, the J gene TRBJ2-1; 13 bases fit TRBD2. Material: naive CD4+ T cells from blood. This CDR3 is CASSQTGTSGIDEQFF. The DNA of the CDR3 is TGCGCCAGCAGCCAAACCGGGACTAGCGGGATCGATGAGCAGTTCTTC.